These 9 T cell receptor beta chains were sequenced from one sample in a study of blood T cells in healthy people across ages. Together with a sample-barcoded 5' primer, a J-beta primer mix was included in a second PCR lasting roughly 6 to 12 cycles. MiXCR, run by TCRdb on the 5' RACE reads, gives a single entry per CDR3 protein. The sample lists more than 1,400,000 distinct CDR3 sequences, roughly 40% occurring once. Source material: blood. These receptor sequences come from a woman between 18 and 29 years old in good health.

V and J are TRBV7-9 and TRBJ1-1; D is possibly TRBD1 (6 bases). The germline gives CDR1 SEHNR, CDR2 FQNEAQ (reference sequence). This CDR3 contains 16 residues. V lost 3 bases, J lost 4 bases, and 18 bases lay in between. The chain's CDR3 is CASSLVGMTGATEAFF. The CDR3 DNA is TGTGCCAGCAGCTTGGTGGGGATGACAGGTGCCACTGAAGCTTTCTTT.

V and J are TRBV2 and TRBJ1-1; perhaps TRBD1 as D (5 bases). This CDR3 has 15 amino acids. Per the germline V gene, CDR1 is SNHLY and CDR2 is FYNNEI. V was pared by 1 base and J by 9 bases, with 18 bases between. CDR3 nucleotide sequence: TGTGCCAGCAGTGAAGGAGAGGGCGGTGGGACTCAAGCTTTCTTT. The encoded protein is CASSEGEGGGTQAFF.

V gene TRBV20-1 combines with J gene TRBJ2-7, with 8 bases lining up with TRBD1. The CDR3 has 14 amino acids. V was clipped by 5 bases and J by 4 bases; unmatched bases: 10. Germline CDR1 and CDR2: DFQATT and SNEGSKA (reference sequence). In DNA, the CDR3 is TGCAGTGCTGGGAGTCGACAGGGGTCGTACGAGCAGTACTTC. Translation gives CSAGSRQGSYEQYF.

As DNA, the CDR3 is TGTGCCAGCAGCAAAGCCAGACAGACCGCTCGGTCACCCCTCCACTTT. This sequence encodes CASSKARQTARSPLHF. The chain joins TRBV21-1 to TRBJ1-6; the D segment call TRBD1 is taken from the table without a DNA check. TRBV21-1 counts as a pseudogene. CDR3 length: 16 residues.

The rearrangement uses TRBV5-1 and TRBJ2-7; 11 nucleotides line up with TRBD2. V gave up 4 bases and J gave up 2 bases; unmatched junction bases: 11. The CDR3 consists of 17 residues. Germline values: CDR1 SGHRS, CDR2 YFSETQ. CDR3 nucleotides: TGCGCCAGCAGCCTTAATAGCGGGAGGGCCGTGCCCTACGAGCAGTACTTC. Protein: CASSLNSGRAVPYEQYF.

The rearrangement uses TRBV3-1 and TRBJ2-5; TRBD1 aligns across 12 bases. The CDR3 contains 14 residues. Germline loops: CDR1 LGHDT, CDR2 YNNKEL (reference sequence). Unmatched junction bases numbered 8, after V lost 3 bases and J lost 12 bases. The CDR3 sequence: CASSHRDRGHGEYF. The CDR3, as DNA: TGTGCCAGCAGCCACCGGGACAGGGGGCATGGGGAGTACTTC.

This clonotype appeared a few times. V usage is TRBV10-3 and J usage is TRBJ2-1; D remains ambiguous. Trimming cost V 2 bases and J 12 bases, with 14 bases left between them. The CDR3 consists of 13 residues. The germline gives CDR1 ENHRY, CDR2 SYGVKD. CDR3 loop: CAISEEASRVQFF. The CDR3 DNA is TGTGCCATCAGTGAGGAAGCCAGCCGTGTGCAGTTCTTC.

The chain couples TRBV28 to TRBJ1-3; 10 positions match TRBD1. Germline CDR1 reads MDHEN; CDR2 reads SYDVKM. The CDR3 is made up of 16 amino acids. Trimming removed 3 bases from V and 1 base from J; junction bases left unmatched: 3. CDR3 nucleotide sequence: TGTGCCAGCAGTTTTGGGGACAGGGGTTCTGGAAACACCATATATTTT. Amino acid sequence: CASSFGDRGSGNTIYF.

V gene TRBV18 combines with J gene TRBJ2-5; D may be TRBD1 (6 bases). This CDR3 region has 14 residues. The V gene's germline CDR1 is KGHSH and CDR2 LQKENI. V was clipped by 1 base and J by 3 bases, with 9 bases between them. CDR3 in amino acids: CASSPRRTEETQYF. The CDR3 nucleotides are TGTGCCAGCTCACCACGGCGGACAGAAGAGACCCAGTACTTC.